This T cell receptor (beta chain) originates from a study of T cells in Graves' hyperthyroidism and ophthalmopathy. Study findings and constraints: The model foresaw ophthalmopathy a median around 6.4 months prior to onset.

With 6 bases clipped from V and 9 bases from J, the junction kept 14 bases outside the gene matches. Per the germline V gene, CDR1 is MNHEY and CDR2 is SMNVEV (reference sequence). This CDR3 region has 18 residues. Concerning this clonotype itself: Its antigen is currently unknown. This may arise from a read error, as a much more abundant clone is one base away.

Template material for amplifying TCR beta CDR3 regions consisted of RNA transcripts. The primer set for the first-round RT-PCR of the TCR CDR3 was HTBI. In TCRdb, the multiplex PCR reads were re-called with MiXCR into one record per CDR3 protein. This sample has about 300,000 distinct CDR3 sequences, with approximately 18% found just once. Specimen: blood. This chain connects TRBV27 to TRBJ2-1, with TRBD2 matching 16 bases. The sequence was obtained from a man aged 50 to 60 with Graves' ophthalmopathy. The CDR3 loop reads CASRRGLAGGRPWGEQFF. CDR3 bases: TGTGCCAGCAGAAGGGGACTAGCGGGAGGGCGGCCCTGGGGTGAGCAGTTCTTC.